One and the same sample provided the 17 T cell receptor beta chains below, sequenced in a study of T cells in Graves' hyperthyroidism and ophthalmopathy. Researchers amplified the TCR beta CDR3 regions from RNA transcripts. First-round RT-PCR of the TCR CDR3 relied on the HTBI primer set. TCRdb reprocessed the multiplex PCR reads via MiXCR and lists one record per CDR3 protein. The data show fewer than 450,000 distinct CDR3 sequences, roughly 15% seen once. Input material: blood. The source is a woman in her twenties or thirties with Graves' hyperthyroidism that later progressed to Graves' ophthalmopathy.

This clonotype occurred a few times. An end of the junction differs from the germline gene, which may be a read error. The genes are TRBV5-1 and TRBJ2-1, with TRBD2 matching over 11 bases. This CDR3 is 16 amino acids long. CDR1 and CDR2 from the germline V gene are SGHRS and YFSETQ. CDR3 coding DNA: TGCGCCAGCAGCCCGAGACTAGCGGGGTTGGTCAATGAGCAATTCTTC. Translated: CASSPRLAGLVNEQFF.

In this sample, this clonotype turned up many times. The CDR3 protein is CASRNEGGGLDIQYF. CDR3 DNA: TGTGCCAGCCGGAATGAAGGGGGGGGGCTTGACATTCAGTACTTC. The J gene is TRBJ2-4, the V gene TRBV2, with D possibly TRBD2 on 7 matching bases. The CDR3 sequence is 15 residues long. With 8 bases removed from V and 8 bases from J, the gap between germline ends came to 22 bases. Germline CDR1 reads SNHLY; CDR2 reads FYNNEI.

This clonotype was picked up many times. The chain couples TRBV2 to TRBJ2-5; 12 positions agree with TRBD1. The V gene end was trimmed by 6 bases and the J gene end by 1 base; junction bases not matched to a gene: 6. Germline-derived CDR1 and CDR2 are SNHLY and FYNNEI. This CDR3 spans 16 amino acids. CDR3 bases: TGTGCCAGCAGCGGGGGACAGGGGGCGCCCCAAGAGACCCAGTACTTC. This translates into CASSGGQGAPQETQYF.

This clonotype has only a few counts. The rearrangement joins TRBV12-5 to TRBJ2-2, with D perhaps matching TRBD1 (6 bases). The CDR3 has 17 amino acids. CDR1 LGHNT and CDR2 FRNRAP come from the germline V gene. The ends were cut back, 5 bases at V and 0 bases at J, with 16 bases in the middle. The CDR3 DNA reads as TGTGCTAGTGGTCTGCAGACAGGAGGAACGAACACCGGGGAGCTGTTTTTT. Protein sequence: CASGLQTGGTNTGELFF.

This clonotype occurred many times. V gene TRBV27 combines with J gene TRBJ2-1, with D possibly matching TRBD1 (6 bases). Germline CDR1 is MNHEY and CDR2 is SMNVEV (reference sequence). The CDR3 length is 14 residues. Trimming stripped 3 bases from V and 8 bases from J, with 14 bases between. The CDR3 nucleotides are TGTGCCAGCAGTTTCGGACAGAGGTCGTATGAGCAGTTCTTC. Protein product: CASSFGQRSYEQFF.

CDR3 region: CASSLTQNQETQYF. CDR3 in DNA: TGCGCCAGCAGCCTAACCCAAAATCAAGAGACCCAGTACTTC. The chain joins TRBV4-1 to TRBJ2-5; unclear D gene. This CDR3 is built from 14 residues. Germline-derived CDR1 and CDR2 are MGHRA and YSYEKL. Trimming took 4 bases from V and 2 from J, leaving 11 bases between them.

This clonotype turned up a few times. V is TRBV5-1 and J is TRBJ2-4; tentative D call: TRBD1 (5 bases). Looked up from germline, CDR1 is SGHRS and CDR2 is YFSETQ. With 1 base removed from V and 1 base from J, the gap between germline ends came to 6 bases. The CDR3 has 14 residues. DNA of the CDR3: TGCGCCAGCAGCTTGTCAGGGGCCAAAAACATTCAGTACTTC. Translated: CASSLSGAKNIQYF. The full variable domain, completed using reference TRBV5-1 and TRBJ2-4, is KAGVTQTPRYLIKTRGQQVTLSCSPISGHRSVSWYQQTPGQGLQFLFEYFSETQRNKGNFPGRFSGRQFSNSRSEMNVSTLELGDSALYLCASSLSGAKNIQYFGAGTRLSVL.

This clonotype was recorded many times. The gene calls are TRBV2 and TRBJ2-7; maybe TRBD2 (6 bases). The CDR3 runs to 14 residues. The germline CDR1 and CDR2 sequences are SNHLY and FYNNEI. Trimming left V 7 bases short and J 0 bases short, with 13 bases between. Written as DNA, the CDR3 is TGTGCCAGCACCAAAAGGGAGGCCTCCTACGAGCAGTACTTC. This translates into CASTKREASYEQYF.

The gene calls are TRBV19 and TRBJ1-5, with TRBD1 matching 12 bases. V lost 0 bases and J lost 7; bases outside the gene matches: 10. Germline CDR1 is LNHDA and CDR2 is SQIVND (reference sequence). This CDR3 has 18 amino acids. The CDR3 protein is CASSIDDGDRGRRQPQHF. In nucleotides, the CDR3 is TGTGCCAGTAGTATAGATGACGGGGACAGGGGGCGCCGGCAGCCCCAGCATTTT.

This chain connects TRBV28 to TRBJ1-2, with D possibly TRBD1 on 5 matching bases. Germline V lookup: CDR1 MDHEN, CDR2 SYDVKM. The CDR3 consists of 13 residues. The V end lost 5 bases, the J end lost 4 bases, and 11 bases lay between the germline ends. The CDR3 loop is CASSGTRSYGYTF. Written as DNA, the CDR3 is TGTGCCAGCAGTGGGACCCGCAGCTATGGCTACACCTTC.

The sample holds many counts of this clonotype. The genes are TRBV5-5 and TRBJ1-4, with D possibly matching TRBD1 (5 bases). Per germline, CDR1 SGHKS and CDR2 YYEKEE (reference sequence). The CDR3 covers 16 residues. V shed 1 base and J shed 8 bases, with 18 bases lying between them. The chain's CDR3 is CASSLIEGQVDEKLFF. CDR3 nucleotides: TGTGCCAGCAGCTTGATAGAGGGGCAGGTTGACGAAAAACTGTTTTTT.

The genes are TRBV18 and TRBJ1-6; unclear D gene. Trimming took 1 base from V and 6 from J, leaving 10 bases between them. The V gene's germline CDR1 is KGHSH and CDR2 LQKENI. The CDR3 runs 15 residues. The CDR3 DNA is TGTGCCAGCTCACCACTCGGATCAATTAATTCACCCCTCCACTTT. Protein product: CASSPLGSINSPLHF.

V and J are TRBV20-1 and TRBJ1-2, with 7 bases identical to TRBD1. V lost 7 bases and J lost 2; bases outside the gene matches: 13. Germline CDR1 is DFQATT and CDR2 is SNEGSKA (reference sequence). CDR3 length: 15 residues. The CDR3 sequence: CSVRGENRGNYGYTF. CDR3 in DNA: TGCAGTGTTAGGGGGGAAAACAGGGGAAACTATGGCTACACCTTC.

Many counts were recorded for this clonotype. The chain carries TRBV3-1 and TRBJ1-4; D remains ambiguous. V was shortened by 1 base and J by 7 bases, with 4 bases between the two germline ends. Germline CDR1 and CDR2: LGHDT and YNNKEL (reference sequence). This CDR3 is built from 12 residues. CDR3 bases: TGTGCCAGCAGCCAAGCTAGTGAAAAACTGTTTTTT. Translated, it gives CASSQASEKLFF. The full variable domain, with the rest looked up from reference TRBV3-1 and TRBJ1-4, is DTAVSQTPKYLVTQMGNDKSIKCEQNLGHDTMYWYKQDSKKFLKIMFSYNNKELIINETVPNRFSPKSPDKAHLNLHINSLELGDSAVYFCASSQASEKLFFGSGTQLSVL.

This clonotype came up many times. This chain links TRBV28 with TRBJ2-7; 9 nucleotides match TRBD1. Germline-derived CDR1 and CDR2 are MDHEN and SYDVKM. The CDR3 has 14 amino acids. V gave up 3 bases and J gave up 3 bases; unmatched junction bases: 3. The chain's CDR3 is CASSLGQGGYEQYF. The CDR3 DNA follows: TGTGCCAGCAGTTTGGGACAGGGTGGCTACGAGCAGTACTTC.

This clonotype has ten or more counts. The J gene is TRBJ1-2, the V gene TRBV6-1; D ambiguous. Trimming removed 5 bases from V and 4 bases from J, with 8 bases in between. The CDR3 extends over 12 amino acids. Germline CDR1 and CDR2: MNHNS and SASEGT. CDR3 coding DNA: TGTGCCAGCAGTCCGACTCGCTATGGCTACACCTTC. This translates into CASSPTRYGYTF.

There are many counts of this clonotype. The V and J genes are TRBV2 and TRBJ1-4; D unclear. This CDR3 has 14 residues. Germline lookup yields CDR1 SNHLY and CDR2 FYNNEI. Trimming took off 3 bases at V and 7 bases at J, with 12 bases between the two ends. The chain's CDR3 is CASSEVESGEKLFF. CDR3 sequence (DNA): TGTGCCAGCAGTGAGGTAGAGTCGGGTGAAAAACTGTTTTTT.